Presented here are 11 T cell receptor beta chains from one specimen sequenced in a study of technical replicates of blood from a few donors (TCRdb year 2017). The receptor library was made with the immunoSEQ multiplex PCR assay. TCRdb obtained this table from immuneACCESS and retained in-frame rearrangements with V and J assigned. These tables miss some clones; where compared with another copy, unresolved V genes account for less than half of the shortfall, and the remainder is unexplained. The table for this sample lists 65,000 to 90,000 clones; 86% of them were counted only once. The ten largest clones take up 4.8% of the sample. The source material was PBMCs. The source of these receptors is a human donor in good health. Some clones in this sample may be carry-over from other donors' samples.

This chain connects TRBV5-6 to TRBJ1-4, with D maybe TRBD1 (6 bases). V was cut by 4 bases and J by 7 bases, with 20 bases left in between. CDR3 length: 16 residues. Per germline, CDR1 SGHDT and CDR2 YYEEEE. CDR3: CASSKKTTGWGEKLFF. CDR3 bases: TGTGCCAGCAGCAAAAAGACAACAGGGTGGGGTGAAAAACTGTTTTTT.

The chain joins TRBV30 to TRBJ2-7; D is uncertain. Germline CDR1 GTSNPN, CDR2 SVGIG (reference sequence). The V end lost 1 base, the J end lost 2 bases, and 6 bases lay between the germline ends. The CDR3 loop spans 12 amino acids. CDR3 nucleotides: TGTGCCTGGAGTGGACACCCCTACGAGCAGTACTTC. Amino acid sequence: CAWSGHPYEQYF.

The rearrangement links TRBV27 to TRBJ2-7; D is ambiguous. CDR1 and CDR2 from the germline V gene are MNHEY and SMNVEV (reference sequence). Trimming stripped 7 bases from V and 1 base from J, with 5 bases between. The CDR3 loop spans 11 amino acids. CDR3 sequence (DNA): TGTGCCAGCAATACTTCCTACGAGCAGTACTTC. Amino acid sequence: CASNTSYEQYF.

This clone was counted only a few times. V usage is TRBV11-3 and J usage is TRBJ2-5, with 7 positions matching TRBD2. The CDR3 extends over 15 amino acids. With 3 bases clipped from V and 3 bases from J, the junction kept 7 bases outside the gene matches. CDR1 is SGHNT and CDR2 is YENEEA in the germline V gene. Here the CDR3 DNA reads TGTGCCAGCAGCTTTAACGGGGGGACGGAAGAGACCCAGTACTTC. It is translated as CASSFNGGTEETQYF.

The chain employs TRBV5-6 and TRBJ1-6; D perhaps matches TRBD1 (6 bases). This CDR3 has 13 residues. CDR1 is SGHDT, CDR2 YYEEEE, per germline. V shed 4 bases and J shed 7 bases, with 9 bases lying between them. CDR3 protein: CASSPQGNSPLHF. The DNA of the CDR3 is TGTGCCAGCAGCCCCCAGGGGAATTCACCCCTCCACTTT.

This sequence joins TRBV6-1 and TRBJ2-7; the match to TRBD2 covers 7 bases. V dropped 2 bases and J dropped 0; count of bases not matched to a gene: 4. This CDR3 contains 15 residues. CDR1 and CDR2 from the germline V gene are MNHNS and SASEGT. CDR3 sequence: CASSEFGLDSYEQYF. In nucleotides, the CDR3 is TGTGCCAGCAGTGAATTCGGACTAGACTCCTACGAGCAGTACTTC.

This clone was seen a few times. The chain uses TRBV5-6 and TRBJ1-1, with unresolved D. Germline V CDR1 and CDR2: SGHDT, YYEEEE. This CDR3 is 15 amino acids long. V lost 4 bases, J lost 2 bases, and 15 bases lay in between. The chain's CDR3 is CASSLPFRVNTEAFF. As DNA, the CDR3 is TGTGCCAGCAGCCTTCCATTCCGGGTCAACACTGAAGCTTTCTTT.

This clone appeared once. The chain joins TRBV11-3 to TRBJ2-7; 7 bases are a match to TRBD1. CDR3 length: 13 amino acids. The V gene end was trimmed by 1 base and the J gene end by 6 bases; junction bases not matched to a gene: 3. Germline CDR1 and CDR2: SGHNT and YENEEA. In DNA form, the CDR3 reads TGTGCCAGCAGCTTAGGTAACAGGGGCGAGCAGTACTTC. Translation gives CASSLGNRGEQYF.

The chain employs TRBV5-6 and TRBJ1-6; D unresolved. Per germline, CDR1 SGHDT and CDR2 YYEEEE. Trimming took off 2 bases at V and 8 bases at J, with 5 bases between the two ends. This CDR3 spans 12 amino acids. DNA of the CDR3: TGTGCCAGCAGCTTTCGGGATTCACCCCTCCACTTT. Protein product: CASSFRDSPLHF.

CDR3 nucleotides: TGTGCCAGCAGACAGGGGAGCAAGCAGACCCAGTACTTC. Its protein product is CASRQGSKQTQYF. The V and J genes are TRBV7-2 and TRBJ2-5; 7 bases are shared with TRBD1. CDR1 SGHTA and CDR2 FQGNSA come from the germline V gene. There are 13 residues in the CDR3. J gave up 6 bases and V 6 bases, and 7 bases lay outside the gene matches.

The chain is built from TRBV19 and TRBJ2-3, with TRBD2 matching 14 bases. Germline V gene sequence: CDR1 LNHDA, CDR2 SQIVND (reference sequence). This CDR3 comprises 17 residues. J lost 5 bases, V lost 4 bases, and 8 bases had no gene match. The CDR3 reads CASSRIRLAGGLDTQYF. Here the CDR3 DNA reads TGTGCCAGTAGTAGAATCCGACTAGCGGGGGGGCTAGATACGCAGTATTTT. The whole variable domain, filled in from reference TRBV19 and TRBJ2-3, reads DGGITQSPKYLFRKEGQNVTLSCEQNLNHDAMYWYRQDPGQGLRLIYYSQIVNDFQKGDIAEGYSVSREKKESFPLTVTSAQKNPTAFYLCASSRIRLAGGLDTQYFGPGTRLTVL.